This T cell receptor (beta chain) stems from a study of T cells in Graves' hyperthyroidism and ophthalmopathy. The study's findings and limits: Researchers found most expanded thyroid clonotypes above 0.001 in blood as well.

Amplification targeted TCR beta CDR3 regions from RNA transcripts. In the first-round RT-PCR of the TCR CDR3, the HTBI primer set was used. TCRdb redid the calling of the multiplex PCR reads with MiXCR, one entry per CDR3 protein. The sample holds hundreds of thousands of distinct CDR3 sequences, approximately 40% seen once. The definition of stable Graves' hyperthyroidism was no ophthalmopathy progression within 18 months. Pregnant or lactating patients were excluded, as were those with uncontrolled infection or other autoimmune disease. A word on this clonotype: Its antigen is unidentified.

The clonotype comes from a woman aged 40 to 49 with Graves' hyperthyroidism. Sequencing used blood.

In nucleotides, the CDR3 is TGTGCCAGCGTGACAGGGGAAAGTGACGGGGAGCTGTTTTTT. Residues: CASVTGESDGELFF. The chain recombines TRBV11-2 with TRBJ2-2, with TRBD1 matching over 8 bases. The CDR3 is 14 amino acids. The trim removed 8 bases at V and 7 bases at J, leaving 9 bases unmatched. CDR1 is SGHAT, CDR2 FQNNGV, per germline. Complete variable domain (other parts from reference TRBV11-2 and TRBJ2-2): EAGVAQSPRYKIIEKRQSVAFWCNPISGHATLYWYQQILGQGPKLLIQFQNNGVVDDSQLPKDRFSAERLKGVDSTLKIQPAKLEDSAVYLCASVTGESDGELFFGEGSRLTVL.